This T cell receptor beta chain stems from a study of T cell responses to AZD1222 COVID-19 vaccine. Sequenced by immunoSEQ multiplex PCR; TCRdb stores in-frame clones only, minus some. The data contain about 180,000 clones, about 92% of them singletons. The V end was cut by 0 bases, the J end by 1 base, with 11 bases between. The CDR3 covers 15 residues. CDR1 is SGHRS, CDR2 YFSETQ, per germline. Regarding the study as a whole: The peak T cell response came first, and repertoires were sampled only after it. Clonal diversity was possibly underestimated; the donors were predominantly white British and more often female.

There are a few counts of this clone. Its antigen is as yet unknown. The chain links TRBV5-1 to TRBJ2-7; the D is unclear. Sample: peripheral blood, taken on day 0 of AZD1222 vaccination. This receptor was taken from an adult in good health. CDR3 residues: CASSLALVWSYEQYF. DNA for the CDR3: TGCGCCAGCAGCTTGGCCCTAGTCTGGTCCTACGAGCAGTACTTC.